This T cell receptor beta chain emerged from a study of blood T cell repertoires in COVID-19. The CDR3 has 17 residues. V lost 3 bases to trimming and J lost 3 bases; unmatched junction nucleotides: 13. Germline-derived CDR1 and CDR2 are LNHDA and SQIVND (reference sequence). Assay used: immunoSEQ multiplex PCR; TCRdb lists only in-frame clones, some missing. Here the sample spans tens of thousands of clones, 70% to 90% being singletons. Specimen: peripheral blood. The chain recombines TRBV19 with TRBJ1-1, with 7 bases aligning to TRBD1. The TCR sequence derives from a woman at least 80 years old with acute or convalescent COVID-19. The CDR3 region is CASSISRGPGLHTEAFF. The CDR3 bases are TGTGCCAGTAGTATTAGTAGGGGGCCCGGACTTCACACTGAAGCTTTCTTT.